This T cell receptor beta chain originates from a study of regulatory dendritic cells for organ transplantation. Findings and limits, study-wide: Regulatory dendritic cells appeared to expand memory CD8+ clones less than mature ones.

Allogeneic regulatory or mature dendritic cells were co-cultured for approximately 5 days with CFSE-labeled sorted T cells at 1:10. With respect to this clone: Its matching antigen is unknown.

Method: immunoSEQ multiplex PCR; TCRdb's copy keeps in-frame clones and lacks some. This sample has 7,500 to 8,500 clones, with roughly 67% found just once. The specimen sequenced was memory CD4+ T cells from blood cultured with dendritic cells. Described subset: CD45RO+ memory T cells. The sequence was obtained from a human donor in good health.

CDR3 in amino acids: CASSQVTGEDEQYF. Written as DNA, the CDR3 is TGCGCCAGCAGCCAAGTGACAGGGGAAGACGAGCAGTACTTC. The J gene is TRBJ2-7, the V gene TRBV5-1, with 8 bases lining up with TRBD1. V was clipped by 4 bases and J by 5 bases; unmatched bases: 8. CDR1 is SGHRS, CDR2 YFSETQ, per germline. The CDR3 sequence is 14 residues long.